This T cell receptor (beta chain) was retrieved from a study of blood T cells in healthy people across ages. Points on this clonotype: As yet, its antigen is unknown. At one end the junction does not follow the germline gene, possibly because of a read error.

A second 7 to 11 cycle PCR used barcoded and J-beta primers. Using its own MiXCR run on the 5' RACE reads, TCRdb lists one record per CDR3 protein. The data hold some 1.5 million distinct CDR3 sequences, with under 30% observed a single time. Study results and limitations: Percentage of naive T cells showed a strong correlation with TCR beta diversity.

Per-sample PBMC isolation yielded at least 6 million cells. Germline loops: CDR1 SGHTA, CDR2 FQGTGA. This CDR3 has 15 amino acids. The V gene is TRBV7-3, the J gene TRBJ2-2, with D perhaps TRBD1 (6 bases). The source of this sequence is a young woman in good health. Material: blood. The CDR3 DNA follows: TGTGCCGGCAGCTTAGGGGGTATGAACACCGGGGAGCTGTTTTTT. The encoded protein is CAGSLGGMNTGELFF.